The following is a T cell receptor (beta chain) sequence with its context. This entry is derived from a study of blood T cell repertoires in COVID-19. Study-level background: The cDNA or gDNA used as material had been derived from T cells, B-cell-depleted T cells, or PBMCs.

J lost 11 bases, V lost 6 bases, and 10 bases had no gene match. Germline CDR1 GTSNPN, CDR2 SVGIG (reference sequence). The CDR3 is made up of 12 amino acids. Clones were read by immunoSEQ multiplex PCR, and TCRdb kept only the in-frame ones, dropping some. The sample has approximately 100,000 clones, about 85% seen once. The source of this sequence is a human donor in a cohort sampled during active COVID-19. Sequenced: peripheral blood. This chain joins TRBV30 and TRBJ1-1; 9 bases line up with TRBD1. The CDR3 reads CACQPGQGVAFF. The CDR3 nucleotides read TGTGCCTGCCAACCGGGACAGGGAGTCGCTTTCTTT.